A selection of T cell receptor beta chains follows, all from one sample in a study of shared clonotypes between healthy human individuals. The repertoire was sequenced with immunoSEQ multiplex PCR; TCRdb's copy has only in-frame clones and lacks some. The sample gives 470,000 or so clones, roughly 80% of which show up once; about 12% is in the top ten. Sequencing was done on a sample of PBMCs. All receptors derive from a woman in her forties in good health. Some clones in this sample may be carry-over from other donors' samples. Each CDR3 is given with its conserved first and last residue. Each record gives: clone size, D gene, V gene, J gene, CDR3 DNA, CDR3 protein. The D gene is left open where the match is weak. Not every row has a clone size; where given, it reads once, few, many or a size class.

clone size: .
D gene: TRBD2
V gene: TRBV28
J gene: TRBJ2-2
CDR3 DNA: TGTGCCAGCAGTCCCCAACTAGCGGGAGTTGGGGAGCTGTTTTTT
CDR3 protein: CASSPQLAGVGELFF

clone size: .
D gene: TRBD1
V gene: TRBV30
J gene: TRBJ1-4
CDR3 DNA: TGTGCCTGGACCGCCCAGGGGGTGGAAAAACTGTTTTTT
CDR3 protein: CAWTAQGVEKLFF

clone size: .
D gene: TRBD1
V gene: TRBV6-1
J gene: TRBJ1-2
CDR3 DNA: TGTGCCAGCGAGGGGGGACAGCCCAAAATCTATGGCTACACCTTC
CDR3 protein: CASEGGQPKIYGYTF

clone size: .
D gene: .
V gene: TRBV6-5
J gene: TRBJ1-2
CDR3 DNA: TGTGCCAGCAGACCTCGGGCAGGGTATGGCTACACCTTC
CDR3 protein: CASRPRAGYGYTF

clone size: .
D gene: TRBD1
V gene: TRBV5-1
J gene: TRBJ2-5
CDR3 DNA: TGCGCCAGCAGGAGGACGGGACAGTTAGAGACCCAGTACTTC
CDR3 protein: CASRRTGQLETQYF

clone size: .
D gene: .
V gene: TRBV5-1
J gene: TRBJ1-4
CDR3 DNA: TGCGCCAGCAGCTTGGTGGGGACGGCTGATGAAAAACTGTTTTTT
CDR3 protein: CASSLVGTADEKLFF

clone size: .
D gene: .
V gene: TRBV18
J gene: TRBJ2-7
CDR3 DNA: TGTGCCAGCTCACCAGATATTAGGATTTGGAACGAGCAGTACTTC
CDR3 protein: CASSPDIRIWNEQYF

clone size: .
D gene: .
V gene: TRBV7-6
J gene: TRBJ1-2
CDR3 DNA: TGTGCCAGCAGTCTTAGGACAGCCGGGGATGGCTACACCTTC
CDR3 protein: CASSLRTAGDGYTF

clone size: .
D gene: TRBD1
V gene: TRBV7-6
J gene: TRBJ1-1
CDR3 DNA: TGTGCCAGCAGCCTCCGTGGCGGACAGGGTAACACTGAAGCTTTCTTT
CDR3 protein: CASSLRGGQGNTEAFF

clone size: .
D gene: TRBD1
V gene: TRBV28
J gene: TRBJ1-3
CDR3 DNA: TGTGCCAGCAGTTCCCCCGGGAGACAGGGACATCCTTCCTCTGGAAACACCATATATTTT
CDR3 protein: CASSSPGRQGHPSSGNTIYF

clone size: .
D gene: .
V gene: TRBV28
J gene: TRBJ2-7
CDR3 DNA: TGTGCCAGCAGTTTAGGGAGTGGGGAGCGTCGCTACGAGCAGTACTTC
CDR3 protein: CASSLGSGERRYEQYF

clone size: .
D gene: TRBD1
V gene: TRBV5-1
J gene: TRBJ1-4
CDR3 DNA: TGCGCCAGCAGCTTGCAGGGGGCGACTAATGAAAAACTGTTTTTT
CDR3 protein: CASSLQGATNEKLFF

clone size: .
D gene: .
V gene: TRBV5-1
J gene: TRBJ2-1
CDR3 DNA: TGCGCCAGCAGCTTGAGGCAGAGCTCCTACAATGAGCAGTTCTTC
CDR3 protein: CASSLRQSSYNEQFF

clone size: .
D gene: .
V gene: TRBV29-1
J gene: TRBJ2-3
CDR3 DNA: TGCAGCGTCCCGCGATGGGAGTTTCGTACAGATACGCAGTATTTT
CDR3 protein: CSVPRWEFRTDTQYF

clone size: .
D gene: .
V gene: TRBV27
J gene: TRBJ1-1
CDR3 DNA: TGTGCCAGCACCCTTAATGGTGGGAGAAACACTGAAGCTTTCTTT
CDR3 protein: CASTLNGGRNTEAFF

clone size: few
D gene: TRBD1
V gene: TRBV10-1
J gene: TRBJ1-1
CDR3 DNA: TGCGCCAGCAGTGAGGGACAGGGTGAAGCTTTCTTT
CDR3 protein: CASSEGQGEAFF

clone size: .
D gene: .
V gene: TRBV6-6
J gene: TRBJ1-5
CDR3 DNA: TGTGCCAGCAGTGTAGTGAGGGGTCAGCCCCAGCATTTT
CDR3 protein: CASSVVRGQPQHF

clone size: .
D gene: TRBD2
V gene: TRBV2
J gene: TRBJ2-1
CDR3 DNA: TGTGCCAGCAGGGAGGGACTAGCGGGACGGAATGAGCAGTTCTTC
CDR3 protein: CASREGLAGRNEQFF

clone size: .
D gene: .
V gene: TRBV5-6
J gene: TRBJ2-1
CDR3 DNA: TGTGCCAGCAGCTCGGGACGGTTATACAATGAGCAGTTCTTC
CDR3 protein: CASSSGRLYNEQFF

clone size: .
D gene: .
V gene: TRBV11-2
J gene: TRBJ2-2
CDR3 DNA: TGTGCCAGCAGCTTAGATGCTGGGGAGCTGTTTTTT
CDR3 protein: CASSLDAGELFF

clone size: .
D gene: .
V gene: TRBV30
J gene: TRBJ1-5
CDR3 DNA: TGTGCCTGGAGTGAAGGGGCGTCGGGCAATCAGCCCCAGCATTTT
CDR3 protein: CAWSEGASGNQPQHF

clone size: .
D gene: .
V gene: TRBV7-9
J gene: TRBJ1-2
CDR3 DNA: TGTGCCAGCAGCTTATGGGGGCCCCTATGGGGTACTAACTATGGCTACACCTTC
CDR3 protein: CASSLWGPLWGTNYGYTF

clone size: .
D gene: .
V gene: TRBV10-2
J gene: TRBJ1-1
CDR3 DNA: TGCGCCAGCAGTGAGGGACGGGGGTGGACTGAAGCTTTCTTT
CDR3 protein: CASSEGRGWTEAFF

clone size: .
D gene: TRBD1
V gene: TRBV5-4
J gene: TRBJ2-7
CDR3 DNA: TGTGCCAGCGGGACAGGGAGGAACTACGAGCAGTACTTC
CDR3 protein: CASGTGRNYEQYF

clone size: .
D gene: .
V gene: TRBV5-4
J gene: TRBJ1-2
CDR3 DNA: TGTGCCAGCAGCTTGGGATCCAGCGTATATGGCTACACCTTC
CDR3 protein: CASSLGSSVYGYTF

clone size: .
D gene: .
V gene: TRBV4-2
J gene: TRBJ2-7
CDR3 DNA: TGTGCCAGCAGCCAGGAAAGCGGTCCCGGGCCTTACGAGCAGTACTTC
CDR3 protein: CASSQESGPGPYEQYF

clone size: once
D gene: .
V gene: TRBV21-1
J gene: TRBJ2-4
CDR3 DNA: TGTGCCAGCAGCAAGAACGAGGTAGCCAAAAACATTCAGTACTTC
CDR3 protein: CASSKNEVAKNIQYF

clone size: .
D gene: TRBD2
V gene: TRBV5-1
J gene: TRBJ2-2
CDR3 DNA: TGCGCCAGCTTTAGGACTAGCGGGAGGGCGAACACCGGGGAGCTGTTTTTT
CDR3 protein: CASFRTSGRANTGELFF

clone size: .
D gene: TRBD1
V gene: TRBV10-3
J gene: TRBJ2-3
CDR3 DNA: TGTGCCATCAGCGGACAGGGTCGCGAAGATACGCAGTATTTT
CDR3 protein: CAISGQGREDTQYF

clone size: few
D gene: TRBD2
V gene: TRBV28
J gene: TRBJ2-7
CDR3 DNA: TGTGCCAGGCATAATAGCGGGAGCTGCGAGCAGTACTTC
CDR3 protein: CARHNSGSCEQYF

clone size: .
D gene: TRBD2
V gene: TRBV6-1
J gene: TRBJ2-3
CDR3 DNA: TGTGCCAGCAGTGAATCGCCTAGCGGGTTTAAGACTAGCACAGATACGCAGTATTTT
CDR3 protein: CASSESPSGFKTSTDTQYF

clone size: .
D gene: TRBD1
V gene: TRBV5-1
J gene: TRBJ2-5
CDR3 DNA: TGCGCCGGCAGCTTGGAGGCAGGGGGCTTCCAAGAGACCCAGTACTTC
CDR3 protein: CAGSLEAGGFQETQYF

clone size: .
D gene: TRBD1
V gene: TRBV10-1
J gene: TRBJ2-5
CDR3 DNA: TGCGCCAGCAGTGAATTACAGGGGGTAAACCAAGAGACCCAGTACTTC
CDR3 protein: CASSELQGVNQETQYF

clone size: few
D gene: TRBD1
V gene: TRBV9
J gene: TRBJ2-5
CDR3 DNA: TGTGCCAGCAGCGGGTACAGGGGTCCAGAGACCCAGTACTTC
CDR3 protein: CASSGYRGPETQYF

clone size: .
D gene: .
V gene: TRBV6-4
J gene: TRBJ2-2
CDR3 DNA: TGTGCCAGCAGTGACTCTCGGGACGGTAACACCGGGGAGCTGTTTTTT
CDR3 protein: CASSDSRDGNTGELFF

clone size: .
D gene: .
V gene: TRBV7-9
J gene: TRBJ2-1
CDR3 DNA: TGTGCCAGCAGCCGAGCCTACAATGAGCAGTTCTTC
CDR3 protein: CASSRAYNEQFF

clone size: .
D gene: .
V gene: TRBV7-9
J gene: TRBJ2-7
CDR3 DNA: TGTGCCAGCAGCTTACCCCGGGCCAGGGGAAACTACGAGCAGTACTTC
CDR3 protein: CASSLPRARGNYEQYF

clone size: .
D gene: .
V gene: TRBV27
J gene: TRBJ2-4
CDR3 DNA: TGTGCCAGCAGTTCCCCCAGCGGAGCCAAAAACATTCAGTACTTC
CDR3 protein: CASSSPSGAKNIQYF

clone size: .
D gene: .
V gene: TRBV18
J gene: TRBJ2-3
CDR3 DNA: TGTGCCAGCTCCCTTCGCACAGATACGCAGTATTTT
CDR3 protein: CASSLRTDTQYF

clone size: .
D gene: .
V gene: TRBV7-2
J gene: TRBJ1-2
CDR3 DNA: TGTGCCAGCGGAATGGCCAACTATGGCTACACCTTC
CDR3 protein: CASGMANYGYTF

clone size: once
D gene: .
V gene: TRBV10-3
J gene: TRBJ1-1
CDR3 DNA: TGTGCCATCAGTGAATTGGGGCAGGGCGACACTGAAGCTTTCTTT
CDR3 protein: CAISELGQGDTEAFF

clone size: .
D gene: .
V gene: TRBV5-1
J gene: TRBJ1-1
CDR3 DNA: TGCGCCAGCAGTTGGGGGTCGGACACTGAAGCTTTCTTT
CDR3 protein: CASSWGSDTEAFF

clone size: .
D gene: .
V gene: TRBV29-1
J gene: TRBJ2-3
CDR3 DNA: TGCAGCGTTGCAGGGGATGGGACAGATACGCAGTATTTT
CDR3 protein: CSVAGDGTDTQYF

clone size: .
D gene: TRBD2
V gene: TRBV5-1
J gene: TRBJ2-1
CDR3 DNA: TGCGCCAGCAGCACAGGGACTAGCGGATACAATGAGCAGTTCTTC
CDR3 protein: CASSTGTSGYNEQFF

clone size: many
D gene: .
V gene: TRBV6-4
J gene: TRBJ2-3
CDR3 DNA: TGTGCCAGCAGTCCCGGGGATAGTGATACGCAGTATTTT
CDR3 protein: CASSPGDSDTQYF

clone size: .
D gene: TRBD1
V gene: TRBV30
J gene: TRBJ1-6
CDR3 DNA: TGTGCCTGGGGACAGGGAGTTTCCTGGACCCTCCACTTT
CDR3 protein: CAWGQGVSWTLHF

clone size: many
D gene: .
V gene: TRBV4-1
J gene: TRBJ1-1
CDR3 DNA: TGCGCCAGCAGCCTCCCCGGCACTGAAGCTTTCTTT
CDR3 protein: CASSLPGTEAFF

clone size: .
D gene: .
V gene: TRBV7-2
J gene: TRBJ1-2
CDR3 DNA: TGTGCCAGCAGCTTAGACCCCCAGGGATACTATGGCTACACCTTC
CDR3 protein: CASSLDPQGYYGYTF

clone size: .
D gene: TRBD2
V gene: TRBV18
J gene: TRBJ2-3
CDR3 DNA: TGTGCCAGCTCACCGGCGGGAGCGGATACGCAGTATTTT
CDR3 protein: CASSPAGADTQYF

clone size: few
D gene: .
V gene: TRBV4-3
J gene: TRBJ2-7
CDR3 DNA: TGCGCCAGCAGCCCGACACGAACTTCCTACGAGCAGTACTTC
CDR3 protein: CASSPTRTSYEQYF

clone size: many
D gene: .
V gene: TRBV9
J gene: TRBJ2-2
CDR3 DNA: TGTGCCAGCAGCGTAGAGGGGACCGCGGGGGAGCTGTTTTTT
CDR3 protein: CASSVEGTAGELFF

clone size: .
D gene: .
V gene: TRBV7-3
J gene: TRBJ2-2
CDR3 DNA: TGTGCCAGCAGCTTAAGAGGGGCGGACACCGGGGAGCTGTTTTTT
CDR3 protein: CASSLRGADTGELFF